This passage covers 9 T cell receptor beta chains from one sample sequenced in a study of cytomegalovirus exposure and HLA in healthy donors. The PCR used 60 Vbeta and 13 Jbeta primers. Clones were sequenced by immunoSEQ multiplex PCR, and TCRdb holds only the in-frame ones, with some missing. This sample has around 100,000 clones; about four fifths occur once, and the top ten carry around 4.9%. The sample taken for sequencing was PBMCs. These TCRs come from a man aged 25-45 years in good health and CMV-seropositive.

This clone was picked up a small number of times. The V gene is TRBV29-1, the J gene TRBJ2-1; a weak D match, TRBD1 (6 bases). The CDR3 covers 15 residues. From germline, CDR1 is SQVTM and CDR2 ANQGSEA. V lost 2 bases and J lost 2, with 13 bases in between. CDR3 loop: CSVETRRGTYNEQFF. The CDR3 region has the DNA TGCAGCGTTGAAACCCGCAGGGGTACCTACAATGAGCAGTTCTTC.

This clone came up a few times. J is TRBJ1-1 and V is TRBV5-1, with D possibly being TRBD1 (6 bases). Trimming removed 2 bases from V and 0 bases from J, with 14 bases in between. The V gene's germline CDR1 is SGHRS and CDR2 YFSETQ. The CDR3 consists of 16 residues. CDR3 sequence (DNA): TGCGCCAGCAGCTTCCGGGGGGCCGATATGAACACTGAAGCTTTCTTT. Residues: CASSFRGADMNTEAFF.

The rearrangement joins TRBV9 to TRBJ1-3; no reliable D call. The CDR3 sequence is 16 residues long. Trimming left V 4 bases short and J 4 bases short, with 18 bases between. Germline V gene lookup returns CDR1 SGDLS and CDR2 YYNGEE. DNA for the CDR3: TGTGCCAGCAGCCCGAGCCCCGGGTACGGAGGAAACACCATATATTTT. It is translated as CASSPSPGYGGNTIYF.

This clone showed up just a few times. This chain joins TRBV28 and TRBJ1-2, with TRBD1 identical over 7 bases. Germline V gives CDR1 MDHEN, CDR2 SYDVKM. The CDR3 has 13 residues. V dropped 6 bases and J dropped 7; count of bases not matched to a gene: 8. The CDR3 nucleotides are TGTGCCAGCAGACCCGACAGGGCTCGTGGCTACACCTTC. The encoded protein is CASRPDRARGYTF.

J is TRBJ2-1 and V is TRBV5-6; possibly TRBD1 for D (6 bases). CDR3 length equals 13 residues. CDR1 and CDR2 (germline): SGHDT, YYEEEE. Trimming took off 1 base at V and 6 bases at J, with 8 bases between the two ends. The CDR3 reads CASSLYRANEQFF. CDR3 nucleotide sequence: TGTGCCAGCAGCTTGTACAGGGCCAATGAGCAGTTCTTC.

Details on this clone: Germline is not matched at one junction end, which may reflect a read error. V usage is TRBV10-3 and J usage is TRBJ1-5; TRBD1 matches 7 bases. The CDR3 totals 13 residues. The V gene's germline CDR1 is ENHRY and CDR2 SYGVKD. The DNA for the CDR3 is TGTGCCGTCAGGGGGGGATCCAATCAGCCCCAGCATTTT. This codes for CAVRGGSNQPQHF.

This clone was seen a handful of times. This rearrangement joins TRBV9 to TRBJ2-1, with D maybe TRBD2 (6 bases). The CDR3 consists of 16 residues. V shed 3 bases and J shed 2 bases, with 15 bases lying between them. Per the germline V gene, CDR1 is SGDLS and CDR2 is YYNGEE. The DNA for the CDR3 is TGTGCCAGCAGCGCCCCCGGGCGGGGACCCTACAATGAGCAGTTCTTC. This translates into CASSAPGRGPYNEQFF.

This chain links TRBV6-5 with TRBJ1-1, with D possibly TRBD1 on 6 matching bases. The V gene's germline CDR1 is MNHEY and CDR2 SVGAGI. The CDR3 is 14 amino acids. V was shortened by 0 bases and J by 7 bases, with 12 bases between the two germline ends. The CDR3 here is CASSYSAGESEAFF. CDR3 nucleotides: TGTGCCAGCAGTTACTCGGCAGGGGAGAGTGAAGCTTTCTTT.

CDR3 amino acids: CAWSRDRGLEQYF. CDR3 sequence (DNA): TGTGCCTGGAGCCGGGACAGGGGCTTGGAGCAGTACTTC. V gene TRBV30 combines with J gene TRBJ2-7, with 10 bases matching TRBD1. This CDR3 has 13 residues. Germline loops: CDR1 GTSNPN, CDR2 SVGIG (reference sequence). V trimming: 3 bases; J trimming: 7 bases; junction bases outside the gene matches: 6.